This T cell receptor (beta chain) was documented in a study of T cell responses to AZD1222 COVID-19 vaccine. Clones were read by immunoSEQ multiplex PCR, and TCRdb kept only the in-frame ones, dropping some. The sample has fewer than 180,000 clones, 92% seen once; the top ten hold about 3.3%. This sample comprised peripheral blood, obtained 28 days after the second AZD1222 dose. This clonotype was obtained from an adult who received the AZD1222 COVID-19 vaccine.

The CDR3 bases are TGTGCCAGCAGTGAGGGGAGGGGCTCCTACGAGCAGTACTTC. This codes for CASSEGRGSYEQYF. The chain couples TRBV2 to TRBJ2-7, with 7 bases fitting TRBD2. The CDR3 runs to 14 residues. The V and J ends lost 3 bases and 0 bases, in that order; junction bases with no gene match: 2. CDR1 is SNHLY and CDR2 is FYNNEI in the germline V gene. Filled out from reference TRBV2 and TRBJ2-7, the complete variable domain reads EPEVTQTPSHQVTQMGQEVILRCVPISNHLYFYWYRQILGQKVEFLVSFYNNEISEKSEIFDDQFSVERPDGSNFTLKIRSTKLEDSAMYFCASSEGRGSYEQYFGPGTRLTVT.